Below, 9 T cell receptor beta chains from the same sample are listed, as sequenced in a study of graft-versus-host responses after intestinal transplantation. No cognate antigen is known for these TCRs. TCRdb keeps only in-frame clones here, not all; method: immunoSEQ multiplex PCR. The table shows tens of thousands of clones, with 82% occurring only once. The sample in question was unstimulated CD4+ T cells sorted from spleen or lymph node cells, obtained before intestinal transplant. These receptors originate from a human donor who received an intestinal transplant.

This sequence joins TRBV5-5 and TRBJ2-3; D gene ambiguous. V gave up 0 bases and J gave up 2 bases, with 7 bases separating them. Germline CDR1 is SGHKS and CDR2 is YYEKEE (reference sequence). CDR3 length: 14 amino acids. The CDR3 sequence: CASSLGPTTDTQYF. CDR3 in DNA: TGTGCCAGCAGCTTGGGACCAACCACAGATACGCAGTATTTT.

The chain couples TRBV29-1 to TRBJ2-1; TRBD2 matches 13 bases. V gave up 8 bases and J gave up 7 bases; unmatched junction bases: 20. The CDR3 is 18 residues long. Germline CDR1 SQVTM, CDR2 ANQGSEA. The CDR3 DNA reads as TGCAGCCACTCCGGGACAGGGGCACTAGCGGGAGGGAGGAATGAGCAGTTCTTC. Amino acids: CSHSGTGALAGGRNEQFF.

This CDR3 reads CASSLVVGTTNEKLFF. DNA of the CDR3: TGTGCCAGCAGCTTAGTGGTGGGCACAACTAATGAAAAACTGTTTTTT. V and J are TRBV7-9 and TRBJ1-4; D call uncertain. Trimming pared 1 base from V and 0 bases from J, leaving 9 bases between. This CDR3 is 16 amino acids long. CDR1 SEHNR and CDR2 FQNEAQ come from the germline V gene (reference sequence).

This clone has just one count. The rearrangement uses TRBV6-1 and TRBJ1-5; D remains unclear. V was cut by 0 bases and J by 4 bases, with 10 bases left in between. This CDR3 spans 15 amino acids. CDR1 is MNHNS, CDR2 SASEGT, per germline. This CDR3 is CASSEALGGNQPQHF. CDR3 nucleotide sequence: TGTGCCAGCAGTGAAGCGCTGGGAGGGAATCAGCCCCAGCATTTT.

The chain has TRBV6-5 and TRBJ1-1; TRBD1 might be the D (6 bases). Trimming took 0 bases from V and 5 from J, leaving 7 bases between them. This CDR3 has 13 residues. CDR1 is MNHEY and CDR2 is SVGAGI in the germline V gene. The CDR3 region is CASSYSRGTEAFF. The CDR3 DNA is TGTGCCAGCAGTTACTCTAGGGGGACTGAAGCTTTCTTT.

The CDR3 is CASSPGQGGYYGYTF. CDR3 bases: TGTGCCAGCAGCCCAGGACAGGGAGGATACTATGGCTACACCTTC. The V and J genes are TRBV11-2 and TRBJ1-2, with 8 nucleotides matching TRBD1. V shed 5 bases, J shed 3 bases, and the junction held 8 bases outside the gene matches. The CDR3 has 15 residues. Germline CDR1 and CDR2: SGHAT and FQNNGV.

CDR3 DNA: TGTGCCAGCAGTTTGAGGACAGGCTCCTACGAGCAGTACTTC. Translated, it gives CASSLRTGSYEQYF. The V and J genes are TRBV28 and TRBJ2-7; TRBD1 aligns across 7 bases. The CDR3 totals 14 residues. CDR1 MDHEN and CDR2 SYDVKM come from the germline V gene. Unmatched junction bases numbered 2, after V lost 3 bases and J lost 0 bases.

V and J are TRBV5-4 and TRBJ2-5, with D tentatively TRBD1 (6 bases). V was shortened by 0 bases and J by 2 bases, with 14 bases between the two germline ends. From germline, CDR1 is SGHNT and CDR2 YYREEE (reference sequence). The CDR3 consists of 16 residues. CDR3 in DNA: TGTGCCAGCAGCTTGGGGGTCCTGGGGGCGCAAGAGACCCAGTACTTC. It specifies CASSLGVLGAQETQYF.

This chain joins TRBV5-1 and TRBJ1-1; maybe TRBD1 (5 bases). CDR3 size: 14 residues. The ends were cut back, 0 bases at V and 5 bases at J, with 11 bases in the middle. Germline V lookup: CDR1 SGHRS, CDR2 YFSETQ. The CDR3: CASSLGGQRTEAFF. The DNA for the CDR3 is TGCGCCAGCAGCTTGGGGGGCCAAAGGACTGAAGCTTTCTTT.